This note documents a single T cell receptor (beta chain) sequence. Its antigen is as yet unknown. Excluded were patients having autoimmune disease history or systemic immunosuppression. Germline loops: CDR1 PRHDT, CDR2 FYEKMQ (reference sequence). V lost 5 bases and J 6 bases, leaving 20 bases between the germline ends. CDR3 length: 15 amino acids. This sample is drawn from a study of OX40 agonist ivuxolimab in advanced cancers. Study as a whole: Recorded diagnoses for dose-escalation patients were hepatocellular carcinoma, melanoma, renal cell or head and neck cancer. Partial responses were achieved by three patients, of whom one had hepatocellular carcinoma and two had cutaneous melanoma. Study conclusions and caveats: There was clonal expansion of CD4+ and CD8+ blood T cells by week 6 at 0.1 to 3.0 mg/kg.

The data were produced by immunoSEQ multiplex PCR, yet TCRdb's version contains in-frame clones alone and is incomplete. The sample yields 55,000 to 70,000 clones, about 90% seen once. The V and J genes are TRBV13 and TRBJ2-7; tentatively, D is TRBD1 (6 bases). The sequencing used CD4+ or CD8+ T cells sorted from blood, collected in a trial of the OX40 agonist ivuxolimab. The TCR was taken from an adult with an advanced solid tumor such as melanoma, head and neck, liver or kidney cancer. CDR3 residues: CASSPPPDRSGEQYF. In nucleotides, the CDR3 is TGTGCCAGCAGCCCCCCCCCAGACAGGTCGGGCGAGCAGTACTTC.